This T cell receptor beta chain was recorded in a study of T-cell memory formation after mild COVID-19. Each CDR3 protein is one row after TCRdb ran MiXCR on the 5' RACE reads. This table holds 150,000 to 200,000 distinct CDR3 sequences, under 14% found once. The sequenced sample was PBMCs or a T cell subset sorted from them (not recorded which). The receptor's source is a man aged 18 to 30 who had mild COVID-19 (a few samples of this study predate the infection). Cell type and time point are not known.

The CDR3 region is CASSALGLRGRGRETQYF. CDR3 DNA sequence: TGCGCCAGCAGCGCATTAGGACTAAGGGGCAGGGGACGAGAGACCCAGTACTTC. V gene TRBV4-1 combines with J gene TRBJ2-5, with D perhaps given as TRBD1 or TRBD2 (6 bases each). The CDR3 totals 18 residues. V shed 5 bases and J shed 4 bases, with 26 bases lying between them. CDR1 and CDR2 from the germline V gene are MGHRA and YSYEKL.